This T cell receptor beta chain was retrieved from a study of beta chain features in type 1 diabetes. About the research overall: Sorted cell examination encompassed about 110,000,000 cells across all samples.

Every donor had blood drawn once into heparin, about 116 mL on average. This clone came up a few times. What was sequenced were expressed TCRB transcripts, since all of the isolated RNA had been reverse transcribed. The data were produced by immunoSEQ multiplex PCR, yet TCRdb's version contains in-frame clones alone and is incomplete. Of fewer than 550,000 clones in the sample, around 10% were seen once. Sequenced: naive CD4+ T cells from blood. The sequence was obtained from a woman aged 18-30 years in good health.

CDR3 nucleotides: TGTGCCAGCAGCCACAGGGGTGGCGTCCAAGAGACCCAGTACTTC. Translating it yields CASSHRGGVQETQYF. The rearrangement joins TRBV7-3 to TRBJ2-5; 7 bases are a match to TRBD1. The CDR3 consists of 15 residues. V lost 5 bases, J lost 1 base, and 7 bases stayed unmatched. Germline V gene data show CDR1 as SGHTA and CDR2 as FQGTGA.